One and the same sample provided the 31 T cell receptor beta chains below, sequenced in a study of blood T cell repertoires in COVID-19 (dated by TCRdb to the early 2020s). Libraries were made using the immunoSEQ multiplex PCR assay. Held by TCRdb, this immuneACCESS table contains in-frame sequences only and omits some clones. Under half of the omission traces to an unresolved V gene where checked; the cause of the rest is unknown. This sample comprises approximately 150,000 clones, roughly 80% of them detected only once. The biggest ten clones account for approximately 3.4% of the sample. The sequenced sample was peripheral blood. Source of these receptors: a man between 65 and 80 years old who had recovered from COVID-19.

The chain employs TRBV4-1 and TRBJ2-7; possible D gene TRBD2, 6 bases. V lost 0 bases to trimming and J lost 5 bases, with 14 bases between them. The germline V gene has CDR1 MGHRA and CDR2 YSYEKL. The CDR3 runs to 15 residues. CDR3 sequence (DNA): TGCGCCAGCAGCCAAGATCGCGGGACTCGACACGAGCAGTACTTC. Translation gives CASSQDRGTRHEQYF.

V usage is TRBV18 and J usage is TRBJ1-4; a weak D match, TRBD1 (5 bases). The CDR3 loop spans 16 amino acids. Trimming removed 3 bases at V and 2 bases at J, with 13 bases between. Germline V lookup: CDR1 KGHSH, CDR2 LQKENI. Here the CDR3 DNA reads TGTGCCAGCTCACCTCTCAGCCCAGGGACTAATGAAAAACTGTTTTTT. It codes for CASSPLSPGTNEKLFF.

V usage is TRBV6-5 and J usage is TRBJ2-4; 9 nucleotides match TRBD1. This CDR3 contains 14 residues. Germline CDR1 reads MNHEY; CDR2 reads SVGAGI. V trimming: 6 bases; J trimming: 8 bases; junction bases outside the gene matches: 8. CDR3 sequence (DNA): TGTGCCAGCAGCCGGACAGGGGTTTATGACATTCAGTACTTC. This codes for CASSRTGVYDIQYF.

The gene calls are TRBV19 and TRBJ1-2; 8 positions agree with TRBD1. The CDR3 has 14 amino acids. Germline V gene lookup returns CDR1 LNHDA and CDR2 SQIVND (reference sequence). The J segment lost 4 bases and the V segment lost 7 bases, leaving 8 bases of the junction unmatched. In nucleotides, the CDR3 is TGTGCCAGTAACCCGGACAGGGAAGGCTATGGCTACACCTTC. Amino acids: CASNPDREGYGYTF.

The chain is built from TRBV18 and TRBJ2-5; TRBD2 agrees at 8 bases. CDR1 KGHSH and CDR2 LQKENI come from the germline V gene. The ends lost 6 bases at V and 3 bases at J; junction bases unmatched: 15. This CDR3 has 17 amino acids. CDR3 protein: CASSLAGGGDPEETQYF. CDR3 bases: TGTGCCAGCTCTCTGGCGGGAGGAGGCGACCCCGAAGAGACCCAGTACTTC.

This rearrangement joins TRBV7-9 to TRBJ2-2; 7 bases are shared with TRBD2. The CDR3 runs 15 residues. Germline loops: CDR1 SEHNR, CDR2 FQNEAQ (reference sequence). V was clipped by 5 bases and J by 5 bases; unmatched bases: 8. CDR3 loop: CASSTQRERTGELFF. CDR3 in DNA: TGTGCCAGCAGCACTCAGCGGGAAAGGACCGGGGAGCTGTTTTTT.

This chain connects TRBV7-2 to TRBJ2-1, with D unresolved. V was cut by 1 base and J by 7 bases, with 8 bases left in between. Looked up from germline, CDR1 is SGHTA and CDR2 is FQGNSA. This CDR3 is built from 13 residues. The CDR3 here is CASSLGSGNEQFF. In nucleotides, the CDR3 is TGTGCCAGCAGCTTAGGGTCCGGTAATGAGCAGTTCTTC.

The V call is TRBV3-1 (or the pseudogene TRBV3-2), the J call TRBJ1-1, with D possibly TRBD1 on 5 matching bases. Per germline, CDR1 LGHDT and CDR2 YNNKEL (reference sequence). V lost 0 bases to trimming and J lost 8 bases, with 13 bases between them. The CDR3 length is 14 residues. Here the CDR3 DNA reads TGTGCCAGCAGCCAAGAGGGGGGTTTGGGAGAAGCTTTCTTT. Translated: CASSQEGGLGEAFF.

The chain is built from TRBV25-1 and TRBJ2-2; D might be TRBD2 (5 bases). Between the trimmed V and J ends, which lost 3 bases and 5 bases, there was a span of 7 bases. The germline V gene encodes CDR1 MGHDK and CDR2 SYGVNS. The CDR3 runs 13 residues. Here the CDR3 DNA reads TGTGCCAGCAGTGAGACGGGGACCGGGGAGCTGTTTTTT. Translated: CASSETGTGELFF.

The rearrangement joins TRBV2 to TRBJ2-5, with 9 bases fitting TRBD2. The CDR3 has 14 residues. After removal of 4 bases from V and 4 bases from J, the junction contained 4 bases not matched to a gene. Germline V gene data show CDR1 as SNHLY and CDR2 as FYNNEI. CDR3 nucleotide sequence: TGTGCCAGCAGTGTAGCGGGAGTGGGAGAGACCCAGTACTTC. It translates to CASSVAGVGETQYF.

The chain uses TRBV7-8 and TRBJ2-3; TRBD2 agrees at 9 bases. The CDR3 sequence is 17 residues long. The ends lost 5 bases at V and 3 bases at J; junction bases unmatched: 12. From germline, CDR1 is SGHVS and CDR2 FQNEAQ. CDR3 in amino acids: CASSQRESGRRTDTQYF. The CDR3 nucleotides read TGTGCCAGCAGCCAAAGGGAAAGCGGGAGGAGGACAGATACGCAGTATTTT.

V gene TRBV2 combines with J gene TRBJ2-7, with 7 positions matching TRBD2. V lost 6 bases to trimming and J lost 3 bases; unmatched junction nucleotides: 11. The CDR3 loop spans 15 amino acids. Germline-derived CDR1 and CDR2 are SNHLY and FYNNEI. The CDR3 DNA is TGTGCCAGCAGGGGCCCGTTGAGCGGGAACTACGAGCAGTACTTC. This encodes CASRGPLSGNYEQYF.

The chain couples TRBV6-5 to TRBJ1-1; D ambiguous. The CDR3 totals 13 residues. From germline, CDR1 is MNHEY and CDR2 SVGAGI. V lost 6 bases to trimming and J lost 0 bases, with 8 bases between them. CDR3 amino acids: CASSPPMNTEAFF. Here the CDR3 DNA reads TGTGCCAGCAGCCCCCCCATGAACACTGAAGCTTTCTTT.

In this sample, this clone turned up once. V and J are TRBV5-1 and TRBJ2-7; 12 bases match TRBD2. The CDR3 has 14 amino acids. CDR1 and CDR2 (germline): SGHRS, YFSETQ. V lost 0 bases, J lost 10 bases, and 5 bases stayed unmatched. This CDR3 reads CASSLDPSGRGQYF. DNA of the CDR3: TGCGCCAGCAGCTTGGATCCTAGCGGGAGGGGACAGTACTTC.

V gene TRBV28 combines with J gene TRBJ2-5; 7 positions agree with TRBD1. CDR3 size: 16 residues. In germline, CDR1 is MDHEN, CDR2 SYDVKM. After removal of 3 bases from V and 3 bases from J, the junction contained 10 bases not matched to a gene. The CDR3 here is CASSLLTWDSEETQYF. The CDR3 DNA sequence: TGTGCCAGCAGTTTGCTCACCTGGGACAGCGAAGAGACCCAGTACTTC.

The rearrangement joins TRBV5-7 to TRBJ1-2; D is perhaps TRBD1 (6 bases). TRBV5-7 is reported as an ORF; its role is uncertain. V was clipped by 0 bases and J by 4 bases, with 16 bases between them. This CDR3 comprises 16 residues. CDR3 sequence (DNA): TGTGCCAGCAGCTTGGCCGCGACAGGAGACGGCTATGGCTACACCTTC. Encoded protein: CASSLAATGDGYGYTF.

The chain employs TRBV27 and TRBJ2-7; 7 bases align to TRBD1. Germline-derived CDR1 and CDR2 are MNHEY and SMNVEV (reference sequence). The ends lost 5 bases at V and 3 bases at J; junction bases unmatched: 4. There are 13 residues in the CDR3. The CDR3 region has the DNA TGTGCCAGCAGTCTGGGGACAGACTACGAGCAGTACTTC. Protein sequence: CASSLGTDYEQYF.

This clone occurred a few times. J is TRBJ1-4 and V is TRBV2, with D perhaps TRBD1 (5 bases). The ends were cut back, 8 bases at V and 5 bases at J, with 15 bases in the middle. The CDR3 extends over 14 amino acids. Germline CDR1 reads SNHLY; CDR2 reads FYNNEI. CDR3 coding DNA: TGTGCCAGCGACGATCAAGGGGAAAATGAAAAACTGTTTTTT. Encoded protein: CASDDQGENEKLFF.

The chain couples TRBV5-6 to TRBJ2-5; D is unclear. Germline CDR1 is SGHDT and CDR2 is YYEEEE. CDR3 length equals 13 residues. Between the trimmed V and J ends, which lost 0 bases and 3 bases, there was a span of 6 bases. For the CDR3, the DNA is TGTGCCAGCAGCTTGGTTATAGAAGAGACCCAGTACTTC. This codes for CASSLVIEETQYF.

The chain employs TRBV5-1 and TRBJ2-1; possible D gene TRBD2, 5 bases. CDR1 and CDR2 from the germline V gene are SGHRS and YFSETQ. The CDR3 has 15 residues. Deletions cut 0 bases from V and 8 bases from J, with 15 bases between. The CDR3, as DNA: TGCGCCAGCAGCTTGGTAGGGAGTGGTTCGGATGAGCAGTTCTTC. Residues: CASSLVGSGSDEQFF. Complete variable domain (other parts from reference TRBV5-1 and TRBJ2-1): KAGVTQTPRYLIKTRGQQVTLSCSPISGHRSVSWYQQTPGQGLQFLFEYFSETQRNKGNFPGRFSGRQFSNSRSEMNVSTLELGDSALYLCASSLVGSGSDEQFFGPGTRLTVL.

The chain links TRBV10-3 to TRBJ2-4, with D maybe TRBD1 (5 bases). There are 15 residues in the CDR3. With 4 bases removed from V and 5 bases from J, the gap between germline ends came to 15 bases. CDR1 and CDR2 from the germline V gene are ENHRY and SYGVKD. This CDR3 is CAISGGQGPENIQYF. CDR3 DNA: TGTGCCATCAGTGGGGGTCAGGGTCCCGAAAACATTCAGTACTTC.

This clone was recorded at least ten times. The chain links TRBV4-1 to TRBJ2-3, with D tentatively TRBD2 (5 bases). This CDR3 spans 15 amino acids. Germline V gene data show CDR1 as MGHRA and CDR2 as YSYEKL. V lost 4 bases and J 4 bases, leaving 15 bases between the germline ends. Here the CDR3 reads CASSRFGMLADTQYF. CDR3 nucleotide sequence: TGCGCCAGCAGCCGCTTCGGGATGCTCGCAGATACGCAGTATTTT.

This clone appeared a single time. The chain links TRBV7-8 to TRBJ2-5; D perhaps matches TRBD1 (5 bases). CDR3 length equals 14 residues. Between the trimmed V and J ends, which lost 5 bases and 2 bases, there was a span of 12 bases. Germline loops: CDR1 SGHVS, CDR2 FQNEAQ. CDR3 DNA sequence: TGTGCCAGCAGCCTACTTGCAGGGCAAGAGACCCAGTACTTC. Translating gives CASSLLAGQETQYF.

The chain has TRBV7-9 and TRBJ1-3, with a tentative D call TRBD1 (5 bases). Trimming pared 3 bases from V and 0 bases from J, leaving 6 bases between. CDR3 length: 14 residues. The V gene's germline CDR1 is SEHNR and CDR2 FQNEAQ (reference sequence). The DNA of the CDR3 is TGTGCCAGCAGCTTCCAGGGCTCTGGAAACACCATATATTTT. This sequence encodes CASSFQGSGNTIYF.

V usage is TRBV6-6 and J usage is TRBJ2-7, with D unclear. Germline V gene sequence: CDR1 MNHNY, CDR2 SVGAGI (reference sequence). This CDR3 spans 15 amino acids. The V gene lost 6 bases and the J gene lost 2 bases, with 17 bases spanning the gap. CDR3 DNA: TGTGCCAGCAGCGACGCCTCTAGGTCCCCCTACGAGCAGTACTTC. Translating it yields CASSDASRSPYEQYF.

The rearrangement links TRBV7-9 to TRBJ2-7; D might be TRBD1 (6 bases). Germline loops: CDR1 SEHNR, CDR2 FQNEAQ (reference sequence). Trimming removed 5 bases at V and 4 bases at J, with 15 bases between. This CDR3 spans 14 amino acids. The CDR3 sequence: CASSQPGVWYEQYF. The CDR3 nucleotides are TGTGCCAGCAGCCAACCAGGGGTTTGGTACGAGCAGTACTTC.

The CDR3 here is CATTQKGTGWNPLHF. The CDR3 DNA reads TGCGCCACCACGCAAAAAGGGACAGGGTGGAATCCCCTCCACTTT. The chain carries TRBV10-1 and TRBJ1-6; 9 bases are a match to TRBD1. The CDR3 is 15 amino acids. V dropped 10 bases and J dropped 13; count of bases not matched to a gene: 17. Germline V gene lookup returns CDR1 WNHNN and CDR2 SYGVQD (reference sequence).

This clone was recorded once. In DNA, the CDR3 is TGTGCCAGCAGTCTCAGGGTTTCCTCCTATGGCTACACCTTC. It specifies CASSLRVSSYGYTF. The chain joins TRBV28 to TRBJ1-2; weak D call: TRBD1 (5 bases). This CDR3 region has 14 residues. Deletions cut 5 bases from V and 4 bases from J, with 14 bases between. Germline V lookup: CDR1 MDHEN, CDR2 SYDVKM.

This chain links TRBV24-1 with TRBJ2-3; 9 bases are a match to TRBD2. Germline CDR1 KGHDR, CDR2 SFDVKD. The CDR3 runs 18 residues. The V gene end was trimmed by 5 bases and the J gene end by 1 base; junction bases not matched to a gene: 12. CDR3 in amino acids: CATSGDVVGGRGTDTQYF. The CDR3 DNA is TGTGCCACCAGTGGAGATGTTGTGGGCGGGAGGGGCACAGATACGCAGTATTTT.

The chain links TRBV29-1 to TRBJ1-2, with 8 bases that match TRBD1. Germline V gives CDR1 SQVTM, CDR2 ANQGSEA. Trimming cost V 6 bases and J 3 bases; bases outside gene matches: 6. This CDR3 is 13 amino acids long. Written as DNA, the CDR3 is TGCAGCGTCCCTGGGACAGGCTACTATGGCTACACCTTC. It specifies CSVPGTGYYGYTF.

The chain uses TRBV7-8 and TRBJ2-2, with 11 bases identical to TRBD2. The V and J ends lost 6 bases and 2 bases, in that order; junction bases with no gene match: 8. The germline V gene encodes CDR1 SGHVS and CDR2 FQNEAQ. CDR3 size: 17 residues. The CDR3 DNA follows: TGTGCCAGCAGGCGGGGCGGGACTAGCGGCAACACCGGGGAGCTGTTTTTT. Its translation is CASRRGGTSGNTGELFF.